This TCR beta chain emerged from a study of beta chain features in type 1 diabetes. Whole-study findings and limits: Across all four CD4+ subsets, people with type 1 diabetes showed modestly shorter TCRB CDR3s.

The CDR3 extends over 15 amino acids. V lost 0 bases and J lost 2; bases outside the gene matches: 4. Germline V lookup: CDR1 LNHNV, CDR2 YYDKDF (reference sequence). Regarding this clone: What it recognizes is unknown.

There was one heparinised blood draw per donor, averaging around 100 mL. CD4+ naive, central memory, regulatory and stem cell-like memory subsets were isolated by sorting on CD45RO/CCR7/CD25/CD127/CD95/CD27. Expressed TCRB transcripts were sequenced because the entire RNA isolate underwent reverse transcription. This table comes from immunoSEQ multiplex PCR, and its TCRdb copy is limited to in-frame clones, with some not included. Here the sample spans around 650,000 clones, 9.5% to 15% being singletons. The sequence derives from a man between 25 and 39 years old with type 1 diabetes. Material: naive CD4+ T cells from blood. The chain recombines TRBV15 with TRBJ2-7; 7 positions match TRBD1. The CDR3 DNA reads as TGTGCCACCAGCAGAGATGGACAGGCCGCCTACGAGCAGTACTTC. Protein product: CATSRDGQAAYEQYF.